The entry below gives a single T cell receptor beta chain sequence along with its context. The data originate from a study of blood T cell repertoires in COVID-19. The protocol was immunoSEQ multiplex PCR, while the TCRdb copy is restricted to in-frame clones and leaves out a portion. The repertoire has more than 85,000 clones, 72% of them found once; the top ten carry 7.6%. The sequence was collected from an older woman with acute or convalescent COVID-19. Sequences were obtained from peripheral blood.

DNA of the CDR3: TGTGCCCCTGGGGCGGGGGGGCCGTGGGATGAGCAGTTCTTC. Protein: CAPGAGGPWDEQFF. The chain carries TRBV24-1 and TRBJ2-1; TRBD2 aligns across 9 bases. The germline CDR1 and CDR2 sequences are KGHDR and SFDVKD. V lost 12 bases and J lost 8; bases outside the gene matches: 13. This CDR3 comprises 14 residues.